This T cell receptor (beta chain) was obtained from a study of shared clonotypes between healthy human individuals. Measured with immunoSEQ multiplex PCR; TCRdb has only the in-frame clones, and not every one. The sample lists some 2.4 million clones; over 85% were seen once. This CDR3 is 13 amino acids long. The V gene end was trimmed by 0 bases and the J gene end by 6 bases; junction bases not matched to a gene: 2. Germline CDR1 and CDR2: MNHNS and SASEGT. The study, taken as a whole, reports: Deeper or shallower sequencing was expected to change how clonotypes are shared among donors. When naive CD4 clonotypes were compared across a few donors, about 4.9% were shared.

As regards this clone: Its matching antigen is unknown.

The rearrangement uses TRBV6-1 and TRBJ2-7; TRBD2 matches 7 bases. The source material was naive CD4+ T cells from PBMCs. Subset denoted: CD45RA+ positively selected. This receptor was obtained from a man in his late teens or twenties in good health. Some clones in this sample may be carry-over from other donors' samples. CDR3 bases: TGTGCCAGCAGTGAAGCGAGACTAGCCGAGCAGTACTTC. Translating gives CASSEARLAEQYF.